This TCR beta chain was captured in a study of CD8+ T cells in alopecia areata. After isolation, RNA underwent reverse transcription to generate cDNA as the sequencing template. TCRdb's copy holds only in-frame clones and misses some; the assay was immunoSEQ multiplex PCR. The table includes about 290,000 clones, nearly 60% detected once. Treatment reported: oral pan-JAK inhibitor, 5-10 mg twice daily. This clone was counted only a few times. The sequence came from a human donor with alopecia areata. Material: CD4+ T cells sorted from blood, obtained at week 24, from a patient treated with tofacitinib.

In DNA form, the CDR3 reads TGCAGCGTTGAGGAGACAGGGGGCTTTCCGGAGACCCAGTACTTC. Its translation: CSVEETGGFPETQYF. The chain recombines TRBV29-1 with TRBJ2-5, with 10 bases that match TRBD1. With V trimmed by 3 bases and J by 5 bases, 9 bases remained unmatched. Germline V gene lookup returns CDR1 SQVTM and CDR2 ANQGSEA. CDR3 size: 15 residues.